This T cell receptor (beta chain) was captured by sequencing in a study of OX40 agonist ivuxolimab in advanced cancers. Background on the whole study: The costimulatory receptor OX40 (CD134) was targeted by ivuxolimab, a fully human IgG2 agonistic monoclonal antibody. Intravenous ivuxolimab was administered to patients every 2 weeks at six dose levels: 0.01, 0.1, 0.3, 1.5, 3 and 10 mg/kg. Of the 50 to 55 dose-escalation patients, hepatocellular carcinoma was present in about 19, melanoma in about 15, renal cell carcinoma in 9 and head and neck cancer in 9. A male proportion of roughly 85% and a mean age of approximately 58 years, ranging from 23 to 79, were recorded for the dose-escalation cohort. Prior anti-PD-1, anti-PD-L1 or anti-CTLA-4 therapy was permitted, and 40% of dose-escalation patients had received checkpoint inhibitors. Partial responses occurred in three dose-escalation patients: two with cutaneous melanoma and one with hepatocellular carcinoma. The point of sequencing TCRbeta in the periphery was to test whether ivuxolimab changed TCR sequence diversity and drove clonal T-cell expansion. The paper covers the monotherapy dose-escalation part of the phase I ivuxolimab trial, which included N = 52 patients.

The trial excluded patients who had a history of autoimmune disease or were on systemic immunosuppression. Peripheral blood for TCR sequencing was collected from all dose cohorts at baseline, on cycle 4 day 1, and on cycle 7 day 1. The samples were drawn from a first-in-human, open-label, multicenter phase I dose-escalation trial of ivuxolimab. The trial enrolled adults with locally advanced or metastatic head and neck squamous cell, hepatocellular, melanoma or renal cell carcinoma. CD4+ and CD8+ T cells were sorted separately from peripheral blood before TCR sequencing. In the case of this clone: It has no known antigen specificity. No quality values exist for individual bases; no much larger clone is one base distant.

Reading from cysteine to phenylalanine, the CDR3 counts 14 amino acids. Only CDR3 DNA is held: 42 bases, read in frame from base 1. V loses 1 base, J loses 2 bases, and the germline ends lie 9 bases apart. As encoded in the germline V gene, CDR1 is MNHNS while CDR2 is SASEGT. Genomic DNA was isolated from the sorted cells so that the TCRbeta CDR3 region could be sequenced. The immunoSEQ Assay was used to sequence the TCRbeta CDR3 regions. TCRdb obtained this table from immuneACCESS and retained in-frame rearrangements with V and J assigned. These tables miss some clones; where compared with another copy, unresolved V genes account for less than half of the shortfall, and the remainder is unexplained. This sample lists 30,000 or so clones; roughly 85% were detected once. About a quarter of the sample comes from the top ten. The full study reports these points: Partial responders in the 0.1-3.0 mg/kg groups had among the lowest normalized peripheral clonal expansion, especially among CD8+ T cells. After ivuxolimab, CD8+ T cells had more expanded clones than CD4+ T cells on average. Low levels of normalized T-cell clonal expansion were also shown by some nonresponding patients. Which antigens the clonally expanded peripheral T cells were specific for was not determined. At doses from 0.1 to 3.0 mg/kg, clonal expansion was seen in both CD4+ and CD8+ blood T cells between baseline and week 6.

Recombination linked TRBV6-1 to TRBJ2-7; no D gene can be assigned with confidence. Sequenced material: CD4+ or CD8+ T cells sorted from blood, taken in a trial of the OX40 agonist ivuxolimab. This clonotype was sampled from an adult with an advanced solid tumor such as melanoma, head and neck, liver or kidney cancer. The CDR3 loop reads CASSEGQRTYEQYF. The nucleotide sequence is TGTGCCAGCAGTGAAGGGCAGCGAACCTACGAGCAGTACTTC.